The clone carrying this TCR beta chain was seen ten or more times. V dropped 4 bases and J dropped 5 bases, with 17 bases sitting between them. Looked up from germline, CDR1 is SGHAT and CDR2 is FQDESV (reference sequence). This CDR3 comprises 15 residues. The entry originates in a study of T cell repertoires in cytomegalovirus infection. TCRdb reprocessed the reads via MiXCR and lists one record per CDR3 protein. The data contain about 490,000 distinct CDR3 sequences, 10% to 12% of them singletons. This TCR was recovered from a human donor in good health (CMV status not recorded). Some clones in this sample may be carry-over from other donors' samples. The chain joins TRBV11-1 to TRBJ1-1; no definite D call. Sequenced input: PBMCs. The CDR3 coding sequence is TGTGCCAGCAGCTCTGATTACATGGGTTATACTGAAGCTTTCTTT. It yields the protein CASSSDYMGYTEAFF.